A selection of T cell receptor beta chains follows, all from one sample in a study of T cell responses to AZD1222 COVID-19 vaccine. Assay: immunoSEQ multiplex PCR; the TCRdb copy retains only in-frame clones and omits some. Seen here are about 130,000 clones, 93% observed once, and the top ten hold more than 2.5%. Sequencing was performed on peripheral blood, taken on day 0 of AZD1222 vaccination. The receptors come from an adult in good health. CDR3s include the opening cysteine and the closing phenylalanine or tryptophan. A D gene is named only where the DNA matches it firmly. Clone size is not always given. Where it is, it says once, few, many or a class for expanded clones.

clone_size	v_call	j_call	d_call	cdr3_aa	cdr3_nt
NA	TRBV19	TRBJ1-1	NA	CASSIVSDAEAFF	TGTGCCAGTAGTATAGTTTCCGACGCTGAAGCTTTCTTT
NA	TRBV27	TRBJ1-3	NA	CASSLTRGGNTIYF	TGTGCCAGCAGTCTGACACGGGGTGGAAACACCATATATTTT
NA	TRBV4-3	TRBJ2-3	NA	CASSHDRISTDTQYF	TGCGCCAGCAGCCACGACAGGATAAGCACAGATACGCAGTATTTT
NA	TRBV20-1	TRBJ1-1	NA	CSASLTAAEAFF	TGCAGTGCTAGTCTGACAGCGGCTGAAGCTTTCTTT
NA	TRBV27	TRBJ1-2	NA	CASSLQGNGYTF	TGTGCCAGCAGTTTACAGGGGAATGGCTACACCTTC
NA	TRBV5-7	TRBJ2-7	TRBD2	CASSDDGRPSGGAYEQYF	TGTGCCAGCAGCGATGACGGGAGGCCTAGTGGGGGGGCCTACGAGCAGTACTTC
NA	TRBV2	TRBJ2-3	TRBD2	CASSALAGVHSDTQYF	TGTGCCAGCAGTGCACTAGCGGGAGTTCATTCAGATACGCAGTATTTT
NA	TRBV9	TRBJ2-3	NA	CASSSTRDTQYF	TGTGCCAGCAGTTCTACCCGAGATACGCAGTATTTT
NA	TRBV12-3/TRBV12-4	TRBJ1-4	NA	CASSPPDEKLFF	TGTGCCAGCAGCCCACCCGATGAAAAACTGTTTTTT
NA	TRBV2	TRBJ1-2	NA	CASSATVTNYGYTF	TGTGCCAGCAGTGCGACAGTGACTAACTATGGCTACACCTTC
NA	TRBV27	TRBJ1-5	NA	CATRGAPNGPQHF	TGTGCCACCAGAGGGGCACCGAATGGGCCCCAGCATTTT
NA	TRBV6-2/TRBV6-3	TRBJ2-7	TRBD1	CASSSGGVLYEQYF	TGTGCCAGCAGTTCAGGGGGAGTCCTCTACGAGCAGTACTTC
NA	TRBV30	TRBJ2-7	TRBD2	CAWSVSSGRAGSYEQYF	TGTGCCTGGAGTGTTTCTAGCGGGAGGGCCGGCTCCTACGAGCAGTACTTC
NA	TRBV18	TRBJ2-5	NA	CASSPKETQYF	TGTGCCAGCTCACCGAAAGAGACCCAGTACTTC
NA	TRBV19	TRBJ1-2	NA	CASSNGLRDYGYTF	TGTGCCAGTAGTAATGGGTTGAGAGACTATGGCTACACCTTC
NA	TRBV28	TRBJ2-5	NA	CASTPAGRGETQYF	TGTGCCAGCACCCCAGCGGGCAGGGGGGAGACCCAGTACTTC
NA	TRBV9	TRBJ1-2	NA	CASSPRRANYGYTF	TGTGCCAGCAGCCCACGTAGAGCCAACTATGGCTACACCTTC
once	TRBV29-1	TRBJ2-6	NA	CSVEQGAGANVLTF	TGCAGCGTTGAGCAGGGTGCTGGGGCCAACGTCCTGACTTTC
NA	TRBV7-2	TRBJ1-3	TRBD1	CASSWGQGGGNTIYF	TGTGCCAGCAGTTGGGGACAGGGAGGAGGAAACACCATATATTTT
NA	TRBV5-1	TRBJ1-2	NA	CASSSPGADGYTF	TGCGCCAGCAGCTCCCCGGGGGCCGATGGCTACACCTTC
NA	TRBV25-1	TRBJ2-5	NA	CASSDLDRQFQETQYF	TGTGCCAGCAGTGACCTCGATCGACAGTTCCAAGAGACCCAGTACTTC